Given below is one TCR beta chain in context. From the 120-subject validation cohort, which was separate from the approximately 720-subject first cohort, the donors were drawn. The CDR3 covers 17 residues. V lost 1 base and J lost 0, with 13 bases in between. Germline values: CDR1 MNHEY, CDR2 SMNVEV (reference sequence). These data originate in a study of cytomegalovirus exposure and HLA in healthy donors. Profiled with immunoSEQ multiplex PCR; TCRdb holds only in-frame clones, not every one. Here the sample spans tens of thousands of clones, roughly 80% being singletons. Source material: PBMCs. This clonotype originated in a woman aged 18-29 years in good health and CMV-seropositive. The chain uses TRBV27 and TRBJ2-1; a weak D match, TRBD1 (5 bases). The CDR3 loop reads CASSLLSGLSSYNEQFF. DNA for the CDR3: TGTGCCAGCAGTTTATTGTCAGGGTTAAGCTCCTACAATGAGCAGTTCTTC.